This T cell receptor (beta chain) originates from a study of T-cell reconstitution after alpha-beta-depleted transplantation in children. The study's findings and limits: After transplant, at about two months, alpha-beta T cells were reportedly derived from several hundred expanded graft clones. Surviving thymic progenitors and recipient T cells were the source of high TCRbeta diversity at day 60 in some patients. Fresh T-cell production supplied most of the T-cell counts and diversity seen one year after transplant.

V was shortened by 1 base and J by 3 bases, with 9 bases between the two germline ends. Germline CDR1 and CDR2: LGHDT and YNNKEL (reference sequence). The CDR3 has 14 amino acids. Unique molecular identifiers were used in preparing the TCRbeta library. Each CDR3 protein is one row after TCRdb ran MiXCR on the PCR reads. This sample carries about 980,000 distinct CDR3 sequences, around 30% of them seen once, and the ten largest clones take over 25%. A remark on this clonotype: The antigen remains undetermined.

The source material was PBMCs, mostly from graft donor cells, sampled 360 days after TCRalphabeta/CD19-depleted stem cell transplant. The receptor comes from a boy younger than two who had a stem cell transplant for SCID, so the T cells may come from the graft donor. This chain links TRBV3-1 with TRBJ1-1; possible D gene TRBD1, 5 bases. The CDR3 sequence is CASSQVGVHTEAFF. The CDR3 region has the DNA TGTGCCAGCAGCCAAGTAGGGGTTCACACTGAAGCTTTCTTT.